This T cell receptor (beta chain) was obtained from a study of T cells in Graves' hyperthyroidism and ophthalmopathy. Study-wide points: The model anticipated ophthalmopathy a median approximately six months pre-onset.

Many counts were recorded for this clonotype. The antigen is undetermined. Amplification yielded TCR beta CDR3 regions, with RNA transcripts as the source. First-round RT-PCR of the TCR CDR3 relied on the HTBI primer set. TCRdb fed the multiplex PCR reads into MiXCR, producing one record per CDR3 protein. The repertoire consists of 460,000 or so distinct CDR3 sequences, with 13% to 15% occurring once and the leading ten covering around 17%. The CDR3 consists of 13 residues. The V and J ends lost 5 bases and 0 bases respectively, with 7 bases between them. Patients were aged 18 to 65, had disease duration under 2 months, and had newly diagnosed hyperthyroidism. Isolation of PBMCs was performed on 8.5 to 10 ml fresh peripheral blood.

This sequence joins TRBV12-3 or TRBV12-4 and TRBJ1-1; no clear D gene. This clonotype originated in a young woman with Graves' hyperthyroidism. The sample was blood. The CDR3 nucleotides read TGTGCCAGCAGTCGACGGTTGAACACTGAAGCTTTCTTT. Protein product: CASSRRLNTEAFF.